The 4 T cell receptor beta chains reported below all come from one sample, sequenced in a study of CD8+CD57+ T cells in acquired aplastic anemia. Sequencing was done on patients that had shown CD8+CD57+ cell expansion by flow cytometry. Genomic DNA constituted the template upon which TCR beta VDJ and CDR3 profiling was performed. TCRdb ran MiXCR on the reads and lists one entry per CDR3 protein. The sample consists of roughly 98,000 distinct CDR3 sequences, about 67% of them appearing once. The specimen sequenced was sorted CD4+, CD8+, or CD8+CD57+ T cells (not recorded which) from PBMCs. All receptors come from a human donor with aplastic anemia.

The V call is TRBV29-1, the J call TRBJ1-2; a possible D gene is TRBD1 (5 bases). Deletions cut 7 bases from V and 10 bases from J, with 22 bases between. This CDR3 is built from 13 residues. Germline assignment: CDR1 SQVTM and CDR2 ANQGSEA. CDR3 sequence reads: CSDRGDDGSTYTF. Written as DNA, the CDR3 is TGCAGCGACCGGGGCGACGACGGGAGCACCTACACCTTC.

This chain uses TRBV25-1 with TRBJ2-3; TRBD2 is a possible D gene (6 bases). Germline lookup yields CDR1 MGHDK and CDR2 SYGVNS. The CDR3 runs to 16 residues. V was trimmed by 2 bases and J by 5 bases, leaving 17 bases between them. CDR3 residues: CASSEASGPRGDTQYF. DNA of the CDR3: TGTGCCAGCAGTGAAGCGTCGGGGCCGCGGGGAGATACGCAGTATTTT. The complete variable domain, with remaining parts taken from reference TRBV25-1 and TRBJ2-3, reads EADIYQTPRYLVIGTGKKITLECSQTMGHDKMYWYQQDPGMELHLIHYSYGVNSTEKGDLSSESTVSRIRTEHFPLTLESARPSHTSQYLCASSEASGPRGDTQYFGPGTRLTVL.

This clonotype was seen a handful of times. This chain uses TRBV24-1 with TRBJ1-4; 7 bases agree with TRBD1. CDR1 is KGHDR, CDR2 SFDVKD, per germline. The CDR3 spans 14 residues. With V trimmed by 9 bases and J by 7 bases, 10 bases remained unmatched. The CDR3 loop is CATYDRVRVEKLFF. The CDR3 DNA sequence: TGTGCCACCTATGACAGGGTTCGGGTTGAAAAACTGTTTTTT.

The chain employs TRBV5-4 and TRBJ2-7; 9 nucleotides agree with TRBD2. J gave up 3 bases and V 2 bases, and 12 bases lay outside the gene matches. Germline V CDR1 and CDR2: SGHNT, YYREEE (reference sequence). This CDR3 contains 17 residues. The CDR3 nucleotides read TGTGCCAGCAGCTTAGCCTCAGCGGGGGGTAATGGCTACGAGCAGTACTTC. Protein: CASSLASAGGNGYEQYF.